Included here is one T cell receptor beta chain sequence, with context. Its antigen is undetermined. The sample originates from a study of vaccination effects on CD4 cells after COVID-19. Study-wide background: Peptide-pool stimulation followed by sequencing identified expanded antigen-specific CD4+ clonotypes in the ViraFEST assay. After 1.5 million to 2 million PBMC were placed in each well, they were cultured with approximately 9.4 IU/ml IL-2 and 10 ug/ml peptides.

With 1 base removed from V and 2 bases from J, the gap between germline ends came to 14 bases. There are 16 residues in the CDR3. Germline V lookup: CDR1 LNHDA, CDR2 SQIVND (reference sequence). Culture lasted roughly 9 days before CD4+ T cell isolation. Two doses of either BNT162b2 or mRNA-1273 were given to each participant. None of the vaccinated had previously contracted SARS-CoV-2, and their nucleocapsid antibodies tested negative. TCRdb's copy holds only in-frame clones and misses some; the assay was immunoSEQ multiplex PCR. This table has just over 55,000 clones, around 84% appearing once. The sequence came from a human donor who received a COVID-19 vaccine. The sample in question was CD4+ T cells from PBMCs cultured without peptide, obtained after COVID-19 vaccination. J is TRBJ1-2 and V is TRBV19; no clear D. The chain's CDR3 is CASSIAVVGVNYGYTF. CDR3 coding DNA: TGTGCCAGTAGTATAGCCGTCGTTGGGGTAAACTATGGCTACACCTTC. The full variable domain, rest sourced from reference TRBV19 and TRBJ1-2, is DGGITQSPKYLFRKEGQNVTLSCEQNLNHDAMYWYRQDPGQGLRLIYYSQIVNDFQKGDIAEGYSVSREKKESFPLTVTSAQKNPTAFYLCASSIAVVGVNYGYTFGSGTRLTVV.